A few counts support the clone carrying this TCR beta chain. No antigen is known for it. The source of the sample is a study of immune heterogeneity within non-small cell lung tumors. Study-level results: Identical dominant CDR3 beta clonotypes spanned tumor sites within a patient, beside site-unique high-frequency clones.

Between the trimmed V and J ends, which lost 6 bases and 4 bases, there was a span of 21 bases. The CDR3 is made up of 16 amino acids. Germline V lookup: CDR1 MGHDK, CDR2 SYGVNS. Template material comprised bulk tumor genomic DNA at roughly 650 ng per sample. In surgery, several biopsies were collected from each primary tumor at widely spaced sites. Patients underwent curative surgery for untreated, newly diagnosed non-small cell lung cancer. Curative-intent surgery was being performed on the donors, who were patients newly diagnosed with non-small cell lung cancer. Multiplex PCR was performed with 32 V and 13 J primers, and it amplified TCR beta CDR3. TCRdb reprocessed the multiplex PCR reads with MiXCR, giving one entry per CDR3 protein. The sample includes some 3,000 distinct CDR3 sequences, around 25% of them seen just once.

The source of this sequence is a female donor with non-small cell lung cancer. Sequencing input: lung tumor tissue. The chain has TRBV25-1 and TRBJ1-2; TRBD1 might be the D (6 bases). The DNA for the CDR3 is TGTGCCAGCAGCTCGGCCCGGACAGATGAGACCTATGGCTACACCTTC. It is translated as CASSSARTDETYGYTF.